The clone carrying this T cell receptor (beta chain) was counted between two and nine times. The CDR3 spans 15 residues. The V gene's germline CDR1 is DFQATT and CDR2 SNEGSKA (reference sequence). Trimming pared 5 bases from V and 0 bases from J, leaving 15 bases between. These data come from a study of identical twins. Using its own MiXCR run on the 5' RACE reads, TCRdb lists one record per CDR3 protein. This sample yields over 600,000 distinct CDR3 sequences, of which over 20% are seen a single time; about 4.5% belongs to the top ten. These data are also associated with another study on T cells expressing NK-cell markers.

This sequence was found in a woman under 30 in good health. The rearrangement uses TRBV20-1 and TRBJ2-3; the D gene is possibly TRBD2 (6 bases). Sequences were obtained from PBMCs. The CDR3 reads CSALRLGGSTDTQYF. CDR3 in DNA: TGCAGTGCTCTAAGATTGGGGGGTAGCACAGATACGCAGTATTTT.